This TCR beta chain came from a study of blood T cell repertoires in COVID-19. Looking at the study overall: The samples span acute and convalescent COVID-19 from the United States, Italy and Spain. T cells, B-cell-depleted T cells, or PBMCs provided the cDNA or gDNA that served as material.

In the authors' workflow: Amplifying reference gene primers gave estimates of nucleated cell counts. Only in-frame clones appear in the TCRdb table, and some are missing; sequencing was by immunoSEQ multiplex PCR. The V and J calls and clone size were taken over from that table, and D and trimming were inferred from the DNA. The data show about 120,000 clones, approximately 87% seen once. With 5 bases removed from V and 0 bases from J, the gap between germline ends came to 17 bases. Germline values: CDR1 SGHTS, CDR2 YDEGEE. The CDR3 has 17 residues. The gene calls are TRBV5-8 and TRBJ2-2; TRBD2 is a possible D gene (6 bases). The origin of this receptor is a woman aged 70 to 79 with acute or convalescent COVID-19. The sample taken for sequencing was peripheral blood. The CDR3 sequence is CASSYPGTSTNTGELFF. DNA of the CDR3: TGTGCCAGCAGTTACCCCGGGACTTCGACGAACACCGGGGAGCTGTTTTTT.